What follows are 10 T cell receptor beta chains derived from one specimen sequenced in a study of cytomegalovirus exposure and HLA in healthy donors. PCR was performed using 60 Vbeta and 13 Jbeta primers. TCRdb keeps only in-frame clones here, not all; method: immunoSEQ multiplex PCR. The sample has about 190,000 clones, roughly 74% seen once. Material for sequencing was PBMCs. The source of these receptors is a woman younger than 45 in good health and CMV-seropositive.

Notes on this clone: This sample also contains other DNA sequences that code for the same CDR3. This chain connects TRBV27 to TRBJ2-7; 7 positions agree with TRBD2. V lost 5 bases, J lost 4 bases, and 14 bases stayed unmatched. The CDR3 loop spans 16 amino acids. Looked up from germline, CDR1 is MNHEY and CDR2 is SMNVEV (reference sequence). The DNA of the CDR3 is TGTGCCAGCAGTCCGCCCCGGGGTAGCGGGCCGTACGAGCAGTACTTC. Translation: CASSPPRGSGPYEQYF.

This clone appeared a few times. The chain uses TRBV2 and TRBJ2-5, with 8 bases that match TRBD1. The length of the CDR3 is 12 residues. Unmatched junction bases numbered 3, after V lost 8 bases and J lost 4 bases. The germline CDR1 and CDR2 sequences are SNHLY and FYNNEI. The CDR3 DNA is TGTGCCAGCCGAGGACAGGGAGAGACCCAGTACTTC. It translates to CASRGQGETQYF.

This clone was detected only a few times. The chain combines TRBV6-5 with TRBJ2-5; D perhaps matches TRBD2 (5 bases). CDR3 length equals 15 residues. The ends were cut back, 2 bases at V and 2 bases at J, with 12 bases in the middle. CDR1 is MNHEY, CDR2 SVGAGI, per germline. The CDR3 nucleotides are TGTGCCAGCAGTTACCAGCCCGGGAAGCAAGAGACCCAGTACTTC. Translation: CASSYQPGKQETQYF.

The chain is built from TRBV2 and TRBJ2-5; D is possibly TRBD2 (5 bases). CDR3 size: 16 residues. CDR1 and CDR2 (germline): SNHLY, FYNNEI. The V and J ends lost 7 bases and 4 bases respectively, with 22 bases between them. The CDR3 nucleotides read TGTGCCAGCAACCAACGGGCCTCAGGCGGGCGAGAGACCCAGTACTTC. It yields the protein CASNQRASGGRETQYF.

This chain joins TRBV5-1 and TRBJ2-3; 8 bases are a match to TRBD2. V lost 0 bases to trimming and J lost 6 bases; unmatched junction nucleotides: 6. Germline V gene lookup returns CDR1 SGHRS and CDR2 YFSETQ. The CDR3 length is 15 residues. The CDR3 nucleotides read TGCGCCAGCAGCTTGGAGTGGACTAGCCCCGATACGCAGTATTTT. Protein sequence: CASSLEWTSPDTQYF.

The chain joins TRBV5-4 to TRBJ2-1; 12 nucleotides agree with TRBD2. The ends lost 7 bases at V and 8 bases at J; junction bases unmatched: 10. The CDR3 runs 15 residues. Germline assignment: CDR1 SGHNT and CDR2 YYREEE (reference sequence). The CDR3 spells CASLETSGRTHEQFF. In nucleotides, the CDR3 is TGTGCCAGCTTAGAAACTAGCGGGAGGACCCATGAGCAGTTCTTC.

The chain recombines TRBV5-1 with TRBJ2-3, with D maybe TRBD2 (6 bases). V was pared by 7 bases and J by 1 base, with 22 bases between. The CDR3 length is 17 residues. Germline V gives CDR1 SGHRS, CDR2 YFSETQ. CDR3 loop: CASGRWDPGLRTDTQYF. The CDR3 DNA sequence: TGCGCCAGCGGCCGGTGGGACCCGGGACTCCGCACAGATACGCAGTATTTT.

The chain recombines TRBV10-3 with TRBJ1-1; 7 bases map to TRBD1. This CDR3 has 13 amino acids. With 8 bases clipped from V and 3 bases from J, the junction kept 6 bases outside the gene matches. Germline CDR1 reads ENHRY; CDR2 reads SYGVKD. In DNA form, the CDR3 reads TGTGCCATCGGCACAGGGGTGGACACTGAAGCTTTCTTT. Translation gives CAIGTGVDTEAFF.

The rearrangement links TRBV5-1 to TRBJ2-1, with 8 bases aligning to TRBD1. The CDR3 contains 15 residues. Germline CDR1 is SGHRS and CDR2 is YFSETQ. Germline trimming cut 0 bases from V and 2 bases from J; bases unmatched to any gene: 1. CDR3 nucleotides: TGCGCCAGCAGCTTGGGGGACAGGACCTACAATGAGCAGTTCTTC. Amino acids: CASSLGDRTYNEQFF.

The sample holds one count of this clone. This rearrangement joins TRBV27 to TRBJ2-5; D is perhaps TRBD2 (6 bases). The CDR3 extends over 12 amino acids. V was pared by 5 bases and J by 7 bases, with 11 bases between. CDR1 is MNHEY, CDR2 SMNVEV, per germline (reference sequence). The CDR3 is CASSPAAGTQYF. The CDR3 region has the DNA TGTGCCAGCAGTCCAGCAGCGGGGACCCAGTACTTC.